What follows is one TCR beta chain and its context. Different DNA sequences within this sample yield the same CDR3. The sample belongs to a study of blood T cell repertoires in COVID-19. Turning to the study itself: The United States, Italy and Spain were the sources of the acute and convalescent COVID-19 samples. Sources were T cells, B-cell-depleted T cells, or PBMCs; the material itself was cDNA or gDNA.

Here immunoSEQ multiplex PCR was the method, and the copy in TCRdb shows in-frame clones only, minus some. This table has hundreds of thousands of clones, 85% appearing once. CDR3 length: 15 amino acids. Germline-derived CDR1 and CDR2 are KGHSH and LQKENI. V lost 3 bases, J lost 2 bases, and 0 bases stayed unmatched. The chain recombines TRBV18 with TRBJ2-1, with 11 bases aligning to TRBD2. Material: peripheral blood. This TCR derives from a human donor in a cohort sampled during active COVID-19. CDR3 coding DNA: TGTGCCAGCTCACCGGGACTAGCGGCCTACAATGAGCAGTTCTTC. Its translation: CASSPGLAAYNEQFF. The full variable domain, rest sourced from reference TRBV18 and TRBJ2-1, is NAGVMQNPRHLVRRRGQEARLRCSPMKGHSHVYWYRQLPEEGLKFMVYLQKENIIDESGMPKERFSAEFPKEGPSILRIQQVVRGDSAAYFCASSPGLAAYNEQFFGPGTRLTVL.